Sequencing of this T cell receptor beta chain was carried out in a study of blood T cell repertoires in COVID-19. Study details: Samples came from the United States, Italy and Spain, spanning acute and convalescent COVID-19. The analysed material was cDNA or gDNA that came from T cells, B-cell-depleted T cells, or PBMCs.

The V and J ends lost 5 bases and 5 bases respectively, with 10 bases between them. Germline CDR1 is LNHDA and CDR2 is SQIVND (reference sequence). This CDR3 region has 13 residues. This clone was found a few times. Original methodology: Estimation of nucleated cell counts was performed using reference gene primer amplification. Data came from immunoSEQ multiplex PCR; TCRdb stores just in-frame clones and leaves some out. From that table come the V and J calls and clone size; the DNA was used to work out D and trimming. This table holds approximately 50,000 clones, roughly nine tenths found once. This receptor was identified in a human donor in a cohort sampled during active COVID-19. Sequenced material: peripheral blood. The chain recombines TRBV19 with TRBJ1-5, with a possible D match to TRBD1 (5 bases). The CDR3 DNA sequence: TGTGCCAGTAGTCTCAGGGTATATCAGCCCCAGCATTTT. This sequence encodes CASSLRVYQPQHF.